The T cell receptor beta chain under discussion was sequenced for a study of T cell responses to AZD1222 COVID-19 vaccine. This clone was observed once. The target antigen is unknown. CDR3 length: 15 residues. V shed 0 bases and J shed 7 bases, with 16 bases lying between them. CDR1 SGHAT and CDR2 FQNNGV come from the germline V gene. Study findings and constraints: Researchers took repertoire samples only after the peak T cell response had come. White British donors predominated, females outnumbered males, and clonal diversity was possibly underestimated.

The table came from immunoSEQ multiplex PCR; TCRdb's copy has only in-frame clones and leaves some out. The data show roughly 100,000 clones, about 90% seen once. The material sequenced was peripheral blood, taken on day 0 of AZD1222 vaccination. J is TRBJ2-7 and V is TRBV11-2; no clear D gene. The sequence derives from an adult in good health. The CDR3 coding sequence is TGTGCCAGCAGCTTAGATCTGAGCCTGCTGGGGGAGCAGTACTTC. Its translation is CASSLDLSLLGEQYF.